The clone carrying this T cell receptor beta chain was recorded many times. Its target is not known. This entry belongs to a study of glioma-infiltrating T cells. Overall study findings and caveats: Non-neoplastic patients had below-expected tissue-blood divergence, while all gliomas exceeded expectation. CDR3 overlap between tissue and blood was very small.

The iRepertoire nested amplicon-rescue multiplex PCR amplified TCR alpha and beta CDR3s from RNA. Input was about 100-450 ng of tissue mRNA or PBMC total RNA. One entry per CDR3 protein, called by TCRdb with MiXCR from the multiplex PCR reads. Of 85,000 to 110,000 distinct CDR3 sequences listed, around 31% were seen once; the top ten hold 44%. V shed 0 bases and J 4 bases; nucleotides not matched to a gene: 4. The length of the CDR3 is 15 residues. The germline V gene encodes CDR1 SGHTA and CDR2 FQGNSA. The sequencing input was glioma tissue, nonneoplastic brain tissue, or PBMCs (not recorded which). The rearrangement joins TRBV7-2 to TRBJ2-7; 9 bases fit TRBD1. The TCR was taken from a human donor with low-grade glioma or glioblastoma, undergoing nonglioma brain surgery, or in good health (not recorded which). CDR3 DNA sequence: TGTGCCAGCAGCTTAGCTCCGGGACAGGGTTACGAGCAGTACTTC. This codes for CASSLAPGQGYEQYF.